Reported below is one T cell receptor beta chain. Its cognate antigen is unknown. Distinct nucleotide sequences in the sample also encode this CDR3. This sample is drawn from a study of shared clonotypes between healthy human individuals. Points from the study as a whole: Rarefaction gave evidence that sorted-subset sequencing remained incomplete despite large depth. Generally, naive subsets (rather than memory subsets) showed larger estimated richness.

Clones were sequenced by immunoSEQ multiplex PCR, and TCRdb holds only the in-frame ones, with some missing. The sample records around 2,000,000 clones, roughly 95% being singletons. The TCR comes from a man aged 18-30 years in good health. The sequenced sample was naive CD4+ T cells sorted from blood. Indicated subset: CD45RA+ positively selected.

This CDR3 is CASSYSGTGSYEQYF. DNA of the CDR3: TGTGCCAGCAGTTACTCGGGGACAGGATCCTACGAGCAGTACTTC. V gene TRBV6-5 combines with J gene TRBJ2-7; TRBD1 aligns across 8 bases. The CDR3 covers 15 residues. Germline CDR1 MNHEY, CDR2 SVGAGI. With V trimmed by 0 bases and J by 1 base, 2 bases remained unmatched.